Shown below are 18 T cell receptor beta chains from a single sample sequenced in a study of T cell repertoires in cytomegalovirus infection. Their antigens are not known. TCRdb analysed the reads with MiXCR anew, one entry per CDR3 protein. The table includes 830,000 or so distinct CDR3 sequences, around a third detected once. Sequenced material: cultured CD8+ T cells from PBMCs, taken from culture after CMV antigen stimulation. The receptor set was obtained from a human donor in good health (CMV status not recorded). Some clones in this sample may be carry-over from other donors' samples.

Here the CDR3 reads CAISGSDREGETQYF. The CDR3 DNA follows: TGTGCCATCAGTGGGTCAGACAGGGAGGGAGAGACCCAGTACTTC. V usage is TRBV10-3 and J usage is TRBJ2-5, with D tentatively TRBD1 or TRBD2 (7 bases each). CDR3 length equals 15 residues. Germline CDR1 ENHRY, CDR2 SYGVKD. Trimming took 4 bases from V and 4 from J, leaving 16 bases between them.

This clonotype occurred a few times. This chain links TRBV15 with TRBJ2-7, with D perhaps given as TRBD1 or TRBD2 (5 bases each). With 0 bases removed from V and 5 bases from J, the gap between germline ends came to 14 bases. CDR3 length: 15 amino acids. CDR1 LNHNV and CDR2 YYDKDF come from the germline V gene (reference sequence). Here the CDR3 DNA reads TGTGCCACCAGCAGAGATGTGGGGGAAGGCCACGAGCAGTACTTC. The encoded protein is CATSRDVGEGHEQYF.

This clonotype has a single count. The chain joins TRBV29-1 to TRBJ1-1; D not resolved. CDR3 length: 10 amino acids. Looked up from germline, CDR1 is SQVTM and CDR2 is ANQGSEA. The V end lost 4 bases, the J end lost 7 bases, and 7 bases lay between the germline ends. The CDR3 spells CSVVLGEAFF. CDR3 bases: TGCAGCGTTGTTTTGGGTGAAGCTTTCTTT.

The chain combines TRBV7-3 with TRBJ1-1; no clear D gene. CDR1 SGHTA and CDR2 FQGTGA come from the germline V gene. The CDR3 consists of 13 residues. The ends were cut back, 3 bases at V and 8 bases at J, with 13 bases in the middle. The CDR3 loop is CASSFPGSPEAFF. The CDR3 nucleotides read TGTGCCAGCAGCTTCCCCGGGTCCCCCGAAGCTTTCTTT.

The chain employs TRBV7-6 and TRBJ1-2, with 9 bases matching TRBD1. The germline gives CDR1 SGHVS, CDR2 FNYEAQ. This CDR3 has 14 residues. The junction had 5 bases not matched to a gene; V was cut back by 1 base and J by 8 bases. The CDR3 loop is CASSLVRTGVGYTF. In DNA, the CDR3 is TGTGCCAGCAGCTTAGTGAGGACAGGGGTCGGCTACACCTTC.

A few counts support this clonotype. The genes are TRBV2 and TRBJ1-6; TRBD1 agrees at 7 bases. The V gene end was trimmed by 1 base and the J gene end by 8 bases; junction bases not matched to a gene: 5. The germline gives CDR1 SNHLY, CDR2 FYNNEI. The CDR3 loop spans 15 amino acids. In DNA, the CDR3 is TGTGCCAGCAGTGAAGAGACAGGGTCCTATTCACCCCTCCACTTT. Translation: CASSEETGSYSPLHF.

The chain employs TRBV28 and TRBJ1-2, with D hard to call. CDR1 is MDHEN, CDR2 SYDVKM, per germline. The CDR3 has 15 amino acids. With 1 base removed from V and 1 base from J, the gap between germline ends came to 10 bases. CDR3 coding DNA: TGTGCCAGCAGTTTATTTCGTCCGCTTAACTATGGCTACACCTTC. Translating gives CASSLFRPLNYGYTF.

The rearrangement joins TRBV9 to TRBJ1-4; D is undetermined. Trimming cost V 3 bases and J 8 bases, with 17 bases left between them. The germline V gene encodes CDR1 SGDLS and CDR2 YYNGEE. The CDR3 has 15 amino acids. CDR3 residues: CASSDGNTRFEKLFF. CDR3 nucleotides: TGTGCCAGCAGCGATGGCAACACGAGGTTCGAAAAACTGTTTTTT.

The sample holds many counts of this clonotype. This chain connects TRBV7-2 to TRBJ1-4; weak D call: TRBD1 (6 bases). Germline lookup yields CDR1 SGHTA and CDR2 FQGNSA. The CDR3 has 15 amino acids. V was cut by 1 base and J by 7 bases, with 13 bases left in between. The CDR3 bases are TGTGCCAGCAGCTTAGAGGGGGACGTGAGTGAAAAACTGTTTTTT. Its protein product is CASSLEGDVSEKLFF.

This clonotype was picked up a small number of times. The chain joins TRBV5-1 to TRBJ1-6; 7 bases are a match to TRBD1. Germline CDR1 is SGHRS and CDR2 is YFSETQ. The CDR3 spans 15 residues. The J segment lost 6 bases and the V segment lost 4 bases, leaving 7 bases of the junction unmatched. The CDR3 is CASSTWDSTNSPLHF. DNA of the CDR3: TGCGCCAGCAGCACGTGGGACAGCACTAATTCACCCCTCCACTTT.

Note on this clonotype: At one end, the junction sequence differs from germline, possibly due to a read error. This rearrangement joins TRBV6-1 to TRBJ2-5; 8 bases map to TRBD1. The CDR3 runs to 15 residues. Germline CDR1 reads MNHNS; CDR2 reads SASEGT. CDR3 DNA: TGTGTCAGCAGGAGGGACAGGCCTCCCAATGAGACCCAGTACTTC. Its protein is CVSRRDRPPNETQYF.

This chain uses TRBV6-5 with TRBJ1-6, with a tentative D call TRBD1 (6 bases). Trimming stripped 8 bases from V and 6 bases from J, with 14 bases between. CDR3 length: 14 amino acids. Germline V gene data show CDR1 as MNHEY and CDR2 as SVGAGI. The CDR3 region is CASCLSGVNSPLHF. The CDR3 DNA sequence: TGTGCCAGCTGCCTTTCAGGGGTTAATTCACCCCTCCACTTT.

The chain is built from TRBV10-3 and TRBJ2-2, with 8 bases identical to TRBD1. Trimming cost V 8 bases and J 1 base; bases outside gene matches: 9. This CDR3 contains 16 residues. Germline V CDR1 and CDR2: ENHRY, SYGVKD. The CDR3 sequence is CAIFPKQGVNTGELFF. As DNA, the CDR3 is TGTGCCATCTTCCCAAAACAGGGGGTGAACACCGGGGAGCTGTTTTTT.

The chain carries TRBV25-1 and TRBJ1-2; D possibly corresponds to TRBD1 (5 bases). V was trimmed by 0 bases and J by 3 bases, leaving 14 bases between them. There are 16 residues in the CDR3. CDR1 is MGHDK and CDR2 is SYGVNS in the germline V gene. The CDR3 DNA reads as TGTGCCAGCAGTGAATATTATAAAGGGGACTACTATGGCTACACCTTC. This codes for CASSEYYKGDYYGYTF.

This chain uses TRBV7-9 with TRBJ1-4; no clear D. The CDR3 spans 16 residues. V lost 5 bases and J lost 0, with 13 bases in between. The germline V gene has CDR1 SEHNR and CDR2 FQNEAQ (reference sequence). CDR3 sequence (DNA): TGTGCCAGCAGCACCGGGGATTTTCCAACTAATGAAAAACTGTTTTTT. As protein: CASSTGDFPTNEKLFF.

For the CDR3, the DNA is TGCAGCGTTGGCGAGGGACTAGTAATTCAGTACTTC. Residues: CSVGEGLVIQYF. The chain recombines TRBV29-1 with TRBJ2-4, with TRBD2 identical over 8 bases. V shed 4 bases and J 10 bases; nucleotides not matched to a gene: 6. The CDR3 spans 12 residues. The germline V gene has CDR1 SQVTM and CDR2 ANQGSEA.

To note about this clonotype: A read error may explain this, as a much larger clone is one base away. The V and J genes are TRBV7-9 and TRBJ2-2; 8 bases agree with TRBD1. The ends lost 2 bases at V and 3 bases at J; junction bases unmatched: 5. From germline, CDR1 is SEHNR and CDR2 FQNEAQ (reference sequence). CDR3 length: 16 amino acids. The chain's CDR3 is CASSLNQGADTGELFF. The CDR3 bases are TGTGCCAGCAGCTTAAATCAGGGGGCAGACACCGGGGAGCTGTTTTTT.

V gene TRBV7-8 combines with J gene TRBJ1-1, with D possibly TRBD1 on 6 matching bases. The CDR3 extends over 13 amino acids. Trimming left V 0 bases short and J 6 bases short, with 8 bases between. CDR1 and CDR2 (germline): SGHVS, FQNEAQ. This CDR3 is CASSLARGSEAFF. CDR3 in DNA: TGTGCCAGCAGCTTAGCGAGGGGGTCTGAAGCTTTCTTT.